The 10 T cell receptor beta chains reported below all come from one sample, sequenced in a study of blood T cells in healthy people across ages. With a J-beta primer mix and a sample-barcoded 5' primer, a second PCR ran about 7 to 12 cycles. Using its own MiXCR run on the 5' RACE reads, TCRdb lists one record per CDR3 protein. The sample includes 850,000 to 950,000 distinct CDR3 sequences, about 30% of them seen just once. Sample: blood. These receptor sequences come from an elderly woman in good health.

In this sample, this clonotype turned up a few times. A much larger clone lies one base from this, so it may be a read error. The rearrangement links TRBV12-3 or TRBV12-4 to TRBJ1-2; TRBD1 matches 8 bases. The CDR3 covers 14 residues. V was clipped by 6 bases and J by 6 bases; unmatched bases: 9. The CDR3 region has the DNA TGTGCCAGCAGGCCGACAGGGGCAGGGAATGGCTACACCTTC. Translating gives CASRPTGAGNGYTF.

This clonotype was detected ten times or more. The DNA for the CDR3 is TGTGCCACCAGCAAGACTAGCGGATCTTACAATGAGCAGTTCTTC. It encodes CATSKTSGSYNEQFF. The chain employs TRBV15 and TRBJ2-1, with 9 bases identical to TRBD2. The CDR3 contains 15 residues. The germline V gene encodes CDR1 LNHNV and CDR2 YYDKDF (reference sequence). The V and J ends lost 4 bases and 4 bases, in that order; junction bases with no gene match: 5. Complete variable domain (other parts from reference TRBV15 and TRBJ2-1): DAMVIQNPRYQVTQFGKPVTLSCSQTLNHNVMYWYQQKSSQAPKLLFHYYDKDFNNEADTPDNFQSRRPNTSFCFLDIRSPGLGDTAMYLCATSKTSGSYNEQFFGPGTRLTVL.

A word on this clonotype: A read error may be the cause here, since a much bigger clone is one base away. The J gene is TRBJ2-1, the V gene TRBV3-1; D unresolved. The germline V and J ends were trimmed by 6 bases and 13 bases, with 16 bases remaining between them. The germline V gene encodes CDR1 LGHDT and CDR2 YNNKEL (reference sequence). This CDR3 region has 12 residues. CDR3 sequence reads: CASRTMMETQFF. The DNA for the CDR3 is TGTGCCAGCAGGACGATGATGGAGACCCAGTTCTTC.

On this clonotype: A clone one base away is much larger, so this may be a read error. V usage is TRBV20-1 and J usage is TRBJ2-3; 12 bases agree with TRBD2. The V gene's germline CDR1 is DFQATT and CDR2 SNEGSKA (reference sequence). The CDR3 contains 16 residues. The V gene end was trimmed by 5 bases and the J gene end by 3 bases; junction bases not matched to a gene: 9. The chain's CDR3 is CSAGHPSGGATDTQYF. The DNA of the CDR3 is TGCAGTGCTGGTCATCCTAGCGGGGGGGCGACAGATACGCAGTATTTT.

This clonotype has a count of ten or more. This chain's CDR3 is CSVEVQGRTDTQYF. Written as DNA, the CDR3 is TGCAGCGTTGAAGTCCAGGGTAGAACAGATACGCAGTATTTT. J is TRBJ2-3 and V is TRBV29-1, with a weak D call TRBD1 (5 bases). Germline V gives CDR1 SQVTM, CDR2 ANQGSEA. There are 14 residues in the CDR3. Trimming cost V 1 base and J 3 bases, with 11 bases left between them.

A few counts support this clonotype. This CDR3 reads CSASFGLETTDTQYF. CDR3 coding DNA: TGCAGTGCCTCCTTCGGGTTGGAAACCACAGATACGCAGTATTTT. This chain joins TRBV20-1 and TRBJ2-3, with D unresolved. Trimming stripped 6 bases from V and 2 bases from J, with 18 bases between. Germline V gene data show CDR1 as DFQATT and CDR2 as SNEGSKA (reference sequence). The CDR3 contains 15 residues.

This chain links TRBV28 with TRBJ1-5; D unclear. CDR1 and CDR2 from the germline V gene are MDHEN and SYDVKM. The ends were cut back, 6 bases at V and 4 bases at J, with 13 bases in the middle. The CDR3 is 14 residues long. The CDR3 nucleotides read TGTGCCAGCAGCTCTTTTGGAACTAATCAGCCCCAGCATTTT. This encodes CASSSFGTNQPQHF.

This clonotype was seen at least ten times. The V gene is TRBV6-5, the J gene TRBJ2-1, with a tentative D call TRBD2 (6 bases). CDR3 length: 14 amino acids. With 2 bases removed from V and 6 bases from J, the gap between germline ends came to 11 bases. CDR1 and CDR2 (germline): MNHEY, SVGAGI. CDR3 bases: TGTGCCAGCAGTTACGACCGGGGGATCAATGAGCAGTTCTTC. Translated: CASSYDRGINEQFF.

This clonotype appeared many times. This rearrangement joins TRBV7-2 to TRBJ1-6; tentative D call: TRBD1 (6 bases). This CDR3 spans 14 amino acids. CDR1 and CDR2 from the germline V gene are SGHTA and FQGNSA. V gave up 2 bases and J gave up 7 bases, with 9 bases separating them. This CDR3 is CASSLYRVNSPLHF. The CDR3, as DNA: TGTGCCAGCAGCTTATACAGGGTCAATTCACCCCTCCACTTT.

This clonotype was counted many times. This chain uses TRBV7-2 with TRBJ2-5; 7 positions match TRBD1. The CDR3 covers 15 residues. CDR1 is SGHTA, CDR2 FQGNSA, per germline. The V gene end was trimmed by 5 bases and the J gene end by 4 bases; junction bases not matched to a gene: 10. The CDR3 loop is CASSLRGQRPETQYF. CDR3 nucleotide sequence: TGTGCCAGCAGCCTACGGGGACAGCGGCCAGAGACCCAGTACTTC.